This entry concerns a single T cell receptor beta chain. Its antigen is still unknown. Use of 60 Vbeta and 13 Jbeta primers characterized the PCR. This table comes from immunoSEQ multiplex PCR, and its TCRdb copy is limited to in-frame clones, with some not included. The sample carries roughly 200,000 clones, around 88% recorded once. Germline CDR1 and CDR2: MNHNS and SASEGT. Trimming took 5 bases from V and 8 from J, leaving 7 bases between them. This CDR3 contains 11 residues. The sample belongs to a study of cytomegalovirus exposure and HLA in healthy donors. Study findings and constraints: It was reported in a later analysis that an Asian-associated ancestry cluster showed fewer N-insertions than the 666-donor mean. By a later analysis, the bulk of CMV-associated TCR beta chains appeared HLA-restricted.

Sequences were obtained from PBMCs. This chain uses TRBV6-1 with TRBJ2-1; D gene uncertain. The receptor was isolated from a man between 40 and 49 years old in good health and CMV-seropositive. The CDR3 DNA reads TGTGCCAGCAGTCCTCTCGATGAGCAGTTCTTC. This translates into CASSPLDEQFF.